The 21 T cell receptor beta chains given below trace back to one sample, sequenced in a study of T cells in Graves' hyperthyroidism and ophthalmopathy (dated by TCRdb to 2018 to 2020). The receptor library was made with multiplex PCR. The instrument given in TCRdb is Illumina HiSeq 2000. Amplification of TCR beta CDR3 regions was carried out from RNA transcripts. For the first round of RT-PCR on the TCR CDR3, the HTBI primer set was used together with the Qiagen OneStep RT-PCR kit. TCRdb ran its own pipeline on the public reads, namely fastp trimming at Q25 and MiXCR clone calling, and kept in-frame beta chains. When rows share a CDR3 protein, they turn into one entry using the most common DNA and genes. For this sample the table gives about 500,000 distinct CDR3 sequences, of which 13% to 15% were detected only once. In total, the top ten clones hold less than 20% of the sample. Sample: blood. These receptors came from a woman aged 18-35 years with Graves' hyperthyroidism.

This clonotype was picked up many times. The gene calls are TRBV27 and TRBJ2-1; D is perhaps TRBD1 (5 bases). Germline CDR1 MNHEY, CDR2 SMNVEV (reference sequence). V dropped 3 bases and J dropped 6 bases, with 12 bases sitting between them. The CDR3 consists of 14 residues. In DNA form, the CDR3 reads TGTGCCAGCAGTTTCAGGGAAAATCTCAATGAGCAGTTCTTC. Translation: CASSFRENLNEQFF.

This clonotype was picked up a small number of times. The gene calls are TRBV29-1 and TRBJ1-5; a possible D gene is TRBD1 (5 bases). From germline, CDR1 is SQVTM and CDR2 ANQGSEA. V was trimmed by 7 bases and J by 11 bases, leaving 21 bases between them. CDR3 length equals 13 residues. CDR3 DNA sequence: TGCAGCGCCGCCGAGGGAGGGGCAAAGGCCCAGCATTTT. Protein: CSAAEGGAKAQHF.

The CDR3: CASSQDASGSYEQYV. For the CDR3, the DNA is TGTGCCAGCAGCCAAGATGCTAGCGGATCCTACGAGCAGTACGTC. This chain joins TRBV3-1 and TRBJ2-7, with 7 bases matching TRBD2. Germline V gives CDR1 LGHDT, CDR2 YNNKEL (reference sequence). The CDR3 has 15 residues. V was clipped by 0 bases and J by 1 base; unmatched bases: 3.

This clonotype was observed many times. The chain recombines TRBV20-1 with TRBJ2-5, with D possibly matching TRBD1 (5 bases). This CDR3 region has 14 residues. Germline V lookup: CDR1 DFQATT, CDR2 SNEGSKA (reference sequence). Trimming cost V 5 bases and J 0 bases, with 13 bases left between them. CDR3 bases: TGCAGTGCTCAGAAGCAGACAGACCAAGAGACCCAGTACTTC. Residues: CSAQKQTDQETQYF.

This clonotype was recorded many times. The V gene is TRBV3-1, the J gene TRBJ1-1; D not resolved. V lost 5 bases and J lost 0, with 10 bases in between. Per germline, CDR1 LGHDT and CDR2 YNNKEL (reference sequence). The CDR3 runs to 14 residues. In DNA, the CDR3 is TGTGCCAGCAGCGATGCGGCCATGAACACTGAAGCTTTCTTT. Residues: CASSDAAMNTEAFF.

The chain is built from TRBV5-1 and TRBJ1-1; 10 bases match TRBD1. CDR1 is SGHRS, CDR2 YFSETQ, per germline. J was trimmed by 4 bases and V by 7 bases; bases with no gene match: 10. The CDR3 totals 15 residues. The CDR3 reads CASAGQGLGSTEAFF. For the CDR3, the DNA is TGCGCCAGCGCGGGACAGGGGTTGGGTAGCACTGAAGCTTTCTTT.

In its sample, this clonotype was seen a few times. The chain links TRBV12-3 or TRBV12-4 to TRBJ1-6, with 9 bases aligning to TRBD1. This CDR3 has 16 residues. The V and J ends lost 6 bases and 9 bases, in that order; junction bases with no gene match: 12. The CDR3 sequence: CASSQGQGFGFSPLHF. In DNA, the CDR3 is TGTGCCAGCAGCCAGGGACAGGGTTTCGGATTTTCACCCCTCCACTTT.

This clonotype was seen many times. The chain couples TRBV3-1 to TRBJ1-5; D gene ambiguous. This CDR3 comprises 14 residues. Germline V lookup: CDR1 LGHDT, CDR2 YNNKEL (reference sequence). Deletions cut 3 bases from V and 0 bases from J, with 6 bases between. The CDR3 DNA is TGTGCCAGCAGCCATGAGTCTAGCAATCAGCCCCAGCATTTT. Its translation: CASSHESSNQPQHF.

This clonotype came up many times. V gene TRBV20-1 combines with J gene TRBJ2-5; D is possibly TRBD2 (6 bases). Germline V gene sequence: CDR1 DFQATT, CDR2 SNEGSKA (reference sequence). V was cut by 0 bases and J by 11 bases, with 13 bases left in between. CDR3 length: 12 amino acids. The CDR3 bases are TGCAGTGCTAGAGATTTCCGGGACTGGCAGTACTTC. This encodes CSARDFRDWQYF.

This clonotype showed up many times. The chain carries TRBV27 and TRBJ2-1, with 8 positions matching TRBD2. V trimming: 10 bases; J trimming: 8 bases; junction bases outside the gene matches: 7. Germline values: CDR1 MNHEY, CDR2 SMNVEV (reference sequence). The CDR3 extends over 12 amino acids. CDR3 sequence reads: CATRRGAYEQFF. The CDR3 nucleotides read TGTGCCACGAGGCGGGGGGCCTATGAGCAGTTCTTC.

This clonotype was seen at least ten times. The rearrangement joins TRBV7-3 to TRBJ2-2; TRBD2 is a possible D gene (6 bases). The germline gives CDR1 SGHTA, CDR2 FQGTGA. CDR3 length: 15 amino acids. Trimming pared 5 bases from V and 3 bases from J, leaving 13 bases between. DNA for the CDR3: TGTGCCAGCAGCCACTCGGGGGTGGACACCGGGGAGCTGTTTTTT. Translation gives CASSHSGVDTGELFF.

The chain uses TRBV6-4 and TRBJ1-4; no firm D call. The CDR3 is 16 amino acids. Trimming took 7 bases from V and 2 from J, leaving 17 bases between them. The germline V gene encodes CDR1 MRHNA and CDR2 SNTAGT. CDR3 sequence reads: CASIVRPYRTNEKLFF. The DNA of the CDR3 is TGTGCCAGCATAGTGAGACCGTATAGGACTAATGAAAAACTGTTTTTT.

J is TRBJ2-1 and V is TRBV19, with D maybe TRBD2 (5 bases). Germline-derived CDR1 and CDR2 are LNHDA and SQIVND (reference sequence). V was shortened by 5 bases and J by 3 bases, with 20 bases between the two germline ends. The CDR3 spans 17 residues. For the CDR3, the DNA is TGTGCCAGTAGTCCTCGTACTAGGACCCTCTACTACAATGAGCAGTTCTTC. It encodes CASSPRTRTLYYNEQFF.

A few counts support this clonotype. The chain is built from TRBV19 and TRBJ2-7, with 10 bases identical to TRBD2. The CDR3 is made up of 14 amino acids. V was clipped by 2 bases and J by 7 bases; unmatched bases: 5. Germline CDR1 is LNHDA and CDR2 is SQIVND (reference sequence). The CDR3 region is CASSILAGVREQYF. The CDR3 DNA follows: TGTGCCAGTAGTATACTAGCGGGAGTTCGGGAGCAGTACTTC.

This clonotype was counted ten times or more. The V gene is TRBV27, the J gene TRBJ2-7; TRBD2 aligns across 10 bases. Looked up from germline, CDR1 is MNHEY and CDR2 is SMNVEV (reference sequence). The CDR3 totals 14 residues. V lost 5 bases and J lost 4; bases outside the gene matches: 5. The DNA for the CDR3 is TGTGCCAGCAGTCCTAGCGGGAGAAAGTACGAGCAGTACGTC. Amino acid sequence: CASSPSGRKYEQYV.

The chain carries TRBV28 and TRBJ1-6; D is ambiguous. Germline V gives CDR1 MDHEN, CDR2 SYDVKM. The CDR3 totals 12 residues. V dropped 6 bases and J dropped 10 bases, with 10 bases sitting between them. Here the CDR3 DNA reads TGTGCCAGCAGCCCGGTGGAATCACCCCTCCACTTT. Its protein product is CASSPVESPLHF.

The chain joins TRBV12-3 or TRBV12-4 to TRBJ2-5; the match to TRBD2 covers 14 bases. The trim removed 8 bases at V and 1 base at J, leaving 9 bases unmatched. CDR3 length equals 17 residues. Here the CDR3 reads CASLTGTSGRPQETQYF. CDR3 DNA: TGTGCCAGCCTTACGGGGACTAGCGGGAGACCCCAAGAGACCCAGTACTTC.

This clonotype was seen only a few times. The chain is built from TRBV4-1 and TRBJ1-5, with D hard to call. Germline V CDR1 and CDR2: MGHRA, YSYEKL. V gave up 2 bases and J gave up 3 bases, with 14 bases separating them. The CDR3 has 16 residues. The CDR3 spells CASSQISDLPNQPQHF. Here the CDR3 DNA reads TGCGCCAGCAGCCAAATTTCGGACCTTCCCAATCAGCCCCAGCATTTT.

The V gene is TRBV2, the J gene TRBJ2-3; the D gene is possibly TRBD1 (6 bases). CDR3 length: 15 residues. Trimming shortened V by 9 bases and J by 1 base, and 17 bases separated the two germline ends. Per the germline V gene, CDR1 is SNHLY and CDR2 is FYNNEI. As DNA, the CDR3 is TGTGCCAGTATTATTACAGGGTTCGGCACAGATACGCAGTATTTT. As protein: CASIITGFGTDTQYF.

This clonotype has a count of ten or more. The V and J genes are TRBV7-2 and TRBJ2-3; 8 nucleotides agree with TRBD2. Germline V lookup: CDR1 SGHTA, CDR2 FQGNSA. The CDR3 is 16 amino acids. After removal of 1 base from V and 3 bases from J, the junction contained 6 bases not matched to a gene. CDR3 residues: CASSLVPSGRTDTQYF. The CDR3 nucleotides are TGTGCCAGCAGCTTAGTGCCCAGCGGGAGAACAGATACGCAGTATTTT. The full variable domain, completed using reference TRBV7-2 and TRBJ2-3, is GAGVSQSPSNKVTEKGKDVELRCDPISGHTALYWYRQSLGQGLEFLIYFQGNSAPDKSGLPSDRFSAERTGGSVSTLTIQRTQQEDSAVYLCASSLVPSGRTDTQYFGPGTRLTVL.

This clonotype was seen ten or more times. The rearrangement joins TRBV12-3 or TRBV12-4 to TRBJ1-2; no clear D. V lost 4 bases, J lost 4 bases, and 10 bases lay in between. There are 13 residues in the CDR3. For the CDR3, the DNA is TGTGCCAGCAGTTCCCCGAACAGCTATGGCTACACCTTC. This encodes CASSSPNSYGYTF.